This T cell receptor beta chain was found in a study of cytomegalovirus exposure and HLA in healthy donors. Whole-study results and caveats: Another analysis was done later, and it associated roughly 15,000 TCR beta sequences with HLA alleles at 0.05 false discovery rate. There were several of the most significant clusters that appeared linked to common viral pathogens in a later analysis. A previous analysis found most TCR beta V segments productive roughly 87% or roughly 30% of the time. As was reported, the classifier diagnosed cytomegalovirus status with high specificity and sensitivity.

This CDR3 has 15 residues. Per the germline V gene, CDR1 is LNHDA and CDR2 is SQIVND (reference sequence). The ends were cut back, 3 bases at V and 2 bases at J, with 13 bases in the middle. The PCR ran on 60 Vbeta and 13 Jbeta primers. Assay: immunoSEQ multiplex PCR; the TCRdb copy retains only in-frame clones and omits some. The sample consists of under 150,000 clones, 83% of them appearing once. With respect to this clone: No antigen is known for it.

The sequence was obtained from a girl aged 2-10 years in good health and CMV-seronegative. The sample comprised PBMCs. The chain is built from TRBV19 and TRBJ1-1; D ambiguous. CDR3 residues: CASSIMREYNTEAFF. The CDR3 region has the DNA TGTGCCAGTAGTATCATGAGGGAATATAACACTGAAGCTTTCTTT.